The clone carrying this TCR delta chain showed up many times. V was pared by 5 bases and J by 8 bases, with 16 bases of the junction left unmatched. In germline, CDR1 is TSWWSYY, CDR2 QGS. CDR3 size: 17 residues. TCRdb called clones from the multiplex PCR reads again using CATT. Of 50,000 to 55,000 delta-chain clones listed, 1.9% were seen once; the top ten hold 20% to 25%. Bulk repertoires came from Vgamma9/Vdelta2+ or Vdelta2-negative gammadelta T cells flow-sorted from PBMC. These data originate in a study of γδ T cells in repeated Plasmodium falciparum infection. Source material: gamma-delta T cells from blood. The V gene is TRDV1, the J gene TRDJ1, with 11 bases fitting TRDD3. This receptor was obtained from a pool of human donors (malaria-infected and uninfected, not separated). For the CDR3, the DNA is TGTGCTCTTGGGCCCCTTGGAGTACTGGGGGATATGAGCAAACTCATCTTT. Encoded protein: CALGPLGVLGDMSKLIF.